Sequencing of this T cell receptor (beta chain) was carried out in a study of T-cell memory formation after mild COVID-19. Study-wide background: There were largely donor-specific TCR clusters.

Note on this clonotype: Its antigen is unidentified.

Study-wide points: Contracting CD4+ clones sat mainly in CM and EM; CD8+ in EMRA. The finding that pre-infection memory included some responding clones suggested that cross-reactive memory joined.

CDR1 and CDR2 from the germline V gene are MGHRA and YSYEKL. The CDR3 has 15 amino acids. The V end was cut by 0 bases, the J end by 8 bases, with 16 bases between. TCRdb ran MiXCR on the 5' RACE reads and lists one entry per CDR3 protein. The table shows 350,000 to 500,000 distinct CDR3 sequences, with approximately 18% occurring only once. This chain joins TRBV4-1 and TRBJ1-1, with TRBD1 as a possible D gene (5 bases). This TCR derives from a man aged 18 to 30 who had mild COVID-19 (a few samples of this study predate the infection). Cell type and time point are not known. Sequencing was done on a sample of PBMCs or a T cell subset sorted from them (not recorded which). DNA for the CDR3: TGCGCCAGCAGCCAAGAAACAGGCCCACCTTACGAAGCTTTCTTT. Amino acid sequence: CASSQETGPPYEAFF.